Listed here are 14 T cell receptor beta chains from one sample, sequenced in a study. Tregs were sorted as CD4+CD25+CD127-/low cells. Via MiXCR, TCRdb re-called the 5' RACE reads, giving one row per CDR3 protein. The table shows about 42,000 distinct CDR3 sequences, with about 20% occurring only once. The sample taken for sequencing was Tregs sorted from blood. The receptor source for this set is a female donor with breast cancer.

The chain joins TRBV9 to TRBJ2-2, with D unresolved. CDR3 length: 12 amino acids. V gave up 0 bases and J gave up 8 bases, with 5 bases separating them. The germline CDR1 and CDR2 sequences are SGDLS and YYNGEE. In DNA form, the CDR3 reads TGTGCCAGCAGCGTAGAAGATGGGGAGCTGTTTTTT. Translation: CASSVEDGELFF. The full variable domain, rest sourced from reference TRBV9 and TRBJ2-2, is DSGVTQTPKHLITATGQRVTLRCSPRSGDLSVYWYQQSLDQGLQFLIQYYNGEERAKGNILERFSAQQFPDLHSELNLSSLELGDSALYFCASSVEDGELFFGEGSRLTVL.

In this sample, this clonotype turned up many times. J is TRBJ1-2 and V is TRBV5-1, with D unresolved. The V end lost 4 bases, the J end lost 6 bases, and 13 bases lay between the germline ends. Germline CDR1 reads SGHRS; CDR2 reads YFSETQ. This CDR3 region has 13 residues. As DNA, the CDR3 is TGCGCCAGCAGCCCGAGCACGACACATGGCTACACCTTC. Translation: CASSPSTTHGYTF.

The chain is built from TRBV5-4 and TRBJ2-5; D not certain. Deletions cut 4 bases from V and 3 bases from J, with 10 bases between. From germline, CDR1 is SGHNT and CDR2 YYREEE (reference sequence). The CDR3 is 13 amino acids. CDR3 sequence: CASSKQIEETQYF. CDR3 coding DNA: TGTGCCAGCAGCAAGCAGATTGAAGAGACCCAGTACTTC.

The gene calls are TRBV9 and TRBJ1-6; D unclear. Trimming removed 8 bases from V and 7 bases from J, with 13 bases in between. The CDR3 totals 13 residues. Germline CDR1 SGDLS, CDR2 YYNGEE. The CDR3 nucleotides read TGTGCCAGGGGGAGTAGACGCAATTCACCCCTCCACTTT. Protein product: CARGSRRNSPLHF.

This clonotype was counted at least ten times. V gene TRBV11-3 combines with J gene TRBJ2-1; 7 nucleotides line up with TRBD2. CDR1 SGHNT and CDR2 YENEEA come from the germline V gene. After removal of 5 bases from V and 8 bases from J, the junction contained 9 bases not matched to a gene. There are 14 residues in the CDR3. CDR3 sequence (DNA): TGTGCCAGCAGCGAAGGAGCGGGGACGGATGAGCAGTTCTTC. Protein sequence: CASSEGAGTDEQFF.

This clonotype was observed many times. The chain recombines TRBV7-3 with TRBJ1-2; no definite D call. The germline gives CDR1 SGHTA, CDR2 FQGTGA. V dropped 1 base and J dropped 4 bases, with 10 bases sitting between them. CDR3 size: 14 residues. In DNA, the CDR3 is TGTGCCAGCAGCTTAAACGGAGGAGGCTATGGCTACACCTTC. Encoded protein: CASSLNGGGYGYTF.

As regards this clonotype: One end of the junction varies from germline; a read error may be responsible. The V call is TRBV6-1, the J call TRBJ2-1; TRBD2 agrees at 9 bases. CDR1 MNHNS and CDR2 SASEGT come from the germline V gene. The CDR3 consists of 16 residues. The CDR3 spells CASIAIAGELVNGQFF. The DNA of the CDR3 is TGTGCCAGCATAGCTATAGCGGGAGAATTGGTCAATGGGCAGTTCTTC.

The chain carries TRBV6-6 and TRBJ1-4; D is perhaps TRBD1 (6 bases). Germline V gene data show CDR1 as MNHNY and CDR2 as SVGAGI (reference sequence). The length of the CDR3 is 12 residues. V was shortened by 5 bases and J by 11 bases, with 12 bases between the two germline ends. The CDR3 reads CASSHRERKLFF. DNA of the CDR3: TGTGCCAGCAGTCACAGGGAAAGGAAACTGTTTTTT.

This clonotype was detected a few times. The chain couples TRBV27 to TRBJ2-4, with D possibly matching TRBD1 (6 bases). Trimming shortened V by 9 bases and J by 1 base, and 16 bases separated the two germline ends. The germline CDR1 and CDR2 sequences are MNHEY and SMNVEV (reference sequence). The CDR3 totals 15 residues. The CDR3 reads CASRPTGWAKNIQYF. DNA for the CDR3: TGTGCCAGTAGGCCTACAGGGTGGGCCAAAAACATTCAGTACTTC.

Concerning this clonotype itself: Relative to the germline gene, one junction end is altered; a read error may explain this. This chain links TRBV7-9 with TRBJ2-5; 8 nucleotides match TRBD1. CDR1 is SEHNR, CDR2 FQNEAQ, per germline (reference sequence). CDR3 length: 14 residues. The CDR3 bases are TGTGCCAGCAGTTTCGGACAGGGAGGAGAGACCCAGCACTTC. Translating it yields CASSFGQGGETQHF.

The chain links TRBV27 to TRBJ1-1, with D perhaps TRBD1 (6 bases). Germline-derived CDR1 and CDR2 are MNHEY and SMNVEV (reference sequence). Between the trimmed V and J ends, which lost 0 bases and 2 bases, there was a span of 13 bases. The CDR3 is 16 amino acids. CDR3 DNA sequence: TGTGCCAGCAGTTTATCTTTCGGGGGCCGTAACACTGAAGCTTTCTTT. Translation gives CASSLSFGGRNTEAFF.

The CDR3 nucleotides read TGTGCCAGCAGGCCTCGGACAGGGGGCGAAGAGACCCAGTACTTC. This encodes CASRPRTGGEETQYF. The chain joins TRBV28 to TRBJ2-5, with 11 bases lining up with TRBD1. In germline, CDR1 is MDHEN, CDR2 SYDVKM. CDR3 length equals 15 residues. The J segment lost 3 bases and the V segment lost 6 bases, leaving 6 bases of the junction unmatched.

This clonotype has a handful of counts. The gene calls are TRBV12-3 or TRBV12-4 and TRBJ2-2, with D uncertain. Trimming shortened V by 4 bases and J by 1 base, and 10 bases separated the two germline ends. The CDR3 has 15 residues. The DNA of the CDR3 is TGTGCCAGCAGTTACTCCTCCCTGAACACCGGGGAGCTGTTTTTT. It codes for CASSYSSLNTGELFF.

This clonotype was seen more than once but under ten times. The chain recombines TRBV7-2 with TRBJ2-1; D remains ambiguous. V lost 1 base to trimming and J lost 7 bases, with 8 bases between them. CDR1 SGHTA and CDR2 FQGNSA come from the germline V gene. The CDR3 contains 13 residues. The DNA for the CDR3 is TGTGCCAGCAGCTTAGGAGTAGTTAATGAGCAGTTCTTC. This sequence encodes CASSLGVVNEQFF. The entire variable domain, with the rest obtained from reference TRBV7-2 and TRBJ2-1, is as follows: GAGVSQSPSNKVTEKGKDVELRCDPISGHTALYWYRQSLGQGLEFLIYFQGNSAPDKSGLPSDRFSAERTGGSVSTLTIQRTQQEDSAVYLCASSLGVVNEQFFGPGTRLTVL.